Detailed here is one T cell receptor beta chain. The antigen is undetermined. In germline, CDR1 is LNHDA, CDR2 SQIVND (reference sequence). This CDR3 contains 11 residues. V lost 1 base to trimming and J lost 6 bases, with 1 base between them. The data are from a study of T cell responses to AZD1222 COVID-19 vaccine. Study outcomes and limitations: Once two AZD1222 doses were given, Spike-specific TCR breadth and depth went up. Seropositive AZD1222 recipients at baseline numbered only 6 or 7. Nearly half of spike-specific TCRs reportedly target variant regions that are unmutated in the B.1.351 and B.1.1.7 variants.

Assay used: immunoSEQ multiplex PCR; TCRdb lists only in-frame clones, some missing. Of about 80,000 clones in the sample, 75% to 90% were seen once. This chain uses TRBV19 with TRBJ1-5; D gene ambiguous. This receptor was identified in an adult in good health. The sample was peripheral blood, taken on day 0 of AZD1222 vaccination. CDR3 in amino acids: CASSIAQPQHF. CDR3 sequence (DNA): TGTGCCAGTAGTATAGCTCAGCCCCAGCATTTT. Supplemented by reference TRBV19 and TRBJ1-5, the full variable domain reads DGGITQSPKYLFRKEGQNVTLSCEQNLNHDAMYWYRQDPGQGLRLIYYSQIVNDFQKGDIAEGYSVSREKKESFPLTVTSAQKNPTAFYLCASSIAQPQHFGDGTRLSIL.